The entry that follows covers one TCR beta chain sequence. Its antigen is still unknown. V lost 4 bases, J lost 0 bases, and 12 bases lay in between. The CDR3 is 15 amino acids. Germline V gene lookup returns CDR1 LNHDA and CDR2 SQIVND (reference sequence). These data belong to a study of Tregs in tolerant kidney transplant recipients. Study summary: An approximately three-day belatacept mixed lymphocyte reaction, sometimes plus 5-day graft donor restimulation, preceded CD4+CD25+CD127- sorting. Sorting used antibodies to exclude donor cells.

Data came from immunoSEQ multiplex PCR; TCRdb stores just in-frame clones and leaves some out. This table has about 44,000 clones, 95% to 96% appearing once. The sample comprised Tregs from blood cultured with allogeneic cells. This receptor was identified in a human donor in good health. The chain links TRBV19 to TRBJ2-5, with a tentative D call TRBD1 (6 bases). This chain's CDR3 is CASSTTGDDQETQYF. The CDR3 nucleotides are TGTGCCAGTAGTACGACAGGTGATGACCAAGAGACCCAGTACTTC.